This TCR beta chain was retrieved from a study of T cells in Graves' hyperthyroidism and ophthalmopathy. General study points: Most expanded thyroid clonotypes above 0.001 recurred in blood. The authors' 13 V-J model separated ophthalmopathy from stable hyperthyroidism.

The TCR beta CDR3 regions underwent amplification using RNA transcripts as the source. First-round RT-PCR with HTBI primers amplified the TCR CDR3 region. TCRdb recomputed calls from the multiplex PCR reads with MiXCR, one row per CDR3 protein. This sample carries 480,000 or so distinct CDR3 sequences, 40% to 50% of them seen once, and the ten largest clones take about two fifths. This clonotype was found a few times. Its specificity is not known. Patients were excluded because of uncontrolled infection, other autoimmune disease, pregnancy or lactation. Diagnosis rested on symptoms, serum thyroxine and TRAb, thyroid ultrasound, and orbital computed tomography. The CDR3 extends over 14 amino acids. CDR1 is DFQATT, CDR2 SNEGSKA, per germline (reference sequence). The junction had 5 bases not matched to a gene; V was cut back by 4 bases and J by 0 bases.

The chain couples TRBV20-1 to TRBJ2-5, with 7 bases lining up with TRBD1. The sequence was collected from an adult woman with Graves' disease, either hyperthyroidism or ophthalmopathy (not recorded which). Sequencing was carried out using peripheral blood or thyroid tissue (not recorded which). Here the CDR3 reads CSATPTGDQETQYF. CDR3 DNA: TGCAGTGCTACTCCAACAGGGGACCAAGAGACCCAGTACTTC.